This T cell receptor beta chain was recorded in a study of T-cell reconstitution after alpha-beta-depleted transplantation in children. Germline CDR1 is SQVTM and CDR2 is ANQGSEA. The CDR3 totals 13 residues. Trimming removed 4 bases at V and 3 bases at J, with 12 bases between. For TCRbeta, the library was prepared with unique molecular identifiers. TCRdb itself ran the PCR reads through MiXCR, one entry per CDR3 protein. Of approximately 400,000 distinct CDR3 sequences listed, about a tenth are singletons. This clonotype was seen a few times. The chain uses TRBV29-1 and TRBJ2-5, with a possible D match to TRBD1 (5 bases). Material: PBMCs from the stem cell graft donor, obtained from the stem cell graft. This clonotype was sampled from a human donor who donated a stem cell graft to a child with acute myeloid leukemia. The CDR3 loop reads CSVGQGLKETQYF. CDR3 nucleotide sequence: TGCAGCGTTGGGCAGGGATTAAAAGAGACCCAGTACTTC.